One sample yielded the 12 T cell receptor beta chains listed below, sequenced in a study of T cells in localized non-small cell lung cancer. Using immunoSEQ multiplex PCR, the repertoire was profiled, and TCRdb retains in-frame clones only, with some absent. The table shows roughly 36,000 clones, with about 76% occurring only once. The source was PBMCs, collected before any cancer treatment. The receptors shown here come from a woman aged 35 to 70 with stage II squamous cell lung carcinoma.

The chain recombines TRBV5-1 with TRBJ1-3; D is perhaps TRBD1 (6 bases). Germline V gene lookup returns CDR1 SGHRS and CDR2 YFSETQ. The CDR3 is made up of 17 amino acids. The V end lost 3 bases, the J end lost 0 bases, and 16 bases lay between the germline ends. In nucleotides, the CDR3 is TGCGCCAGCAGCTGGGGGGCTTCAGGGAACTCTGGAAACACCATATATTTT. Translating it yields CASSWGASGNSGNTIYF.

The rearrangement links TRBV5-1 to TRBJ2-7; no firm D call. Looked up from germline, CDR1 is SGHRS and CDR2 is YFSETQ. The CDR3 is 13 residues long. V was shortened by 0 bases and J by 7 bases, with 11 bases between the two germline ends. In DNA form, the CDR3 reads TGCGCCAGCAGCTTGGAAGGCCTGGGAGAGCAGTACGTC. As protein: CASSLEGLGEQYV.

This chain uses TRBV6-5 with TRBJ2-7, with D possibly matching TRBD1 (5 bases). The CDR3 has 14 amino acids. Germline V gene lookup returns CDR1 MNHEY and CDR2 SVGAGI. V gave up 6 bases and J gave up 4 bases, with 16 bases separating them. CDR3 nucleotides: TGTGCCAGCAGCCGCTCCCAGACAGCGTACGAGCAGTACGTC. This sequence encodes CASSRSQTAYEQYV.

CDR3 sequence reads: CASTPRGRVYDYGNEQFF. CDR3 DNA sequence: TGTGCCAGTACCCCCCGGGGGAGGGTTTACGACTATGGCAATGAGCAGTTCTTC. The genes are TRBV19 and TRBJ2-1, with 7 bases lining up with TRBD2. This CDR3 is 18 amino acids long. Per germline, CDR1 LNHDA and CDR2 SQIVND (reference sequence). The J segment lost 6 bases and the V segment lost 7 bases, leaving 21 bases of the junction unmatched.

The table lists this clone with a few counts. V usage is TRBV6-5 and J usage is TRBJ2-1; D is uncertain. The CDR3 runs to 14 residues. V lost 6 bases to trimming and J lost 1 base, with 10 bases between them. Germline CDR1 is MNHEY and CDR2 is SVGAGI. CDR3 protein: CASRDQGSYNEQFF. CDR3 sequence (DNA): TGTGCCAGCAGAGACCAAGGATCCTACAATGAGCAGTTCTTC.

The chain joins TRBV4-3 to TRBJ1-4, with D tentatively TRBD1 (6 bases). The V gene's germline CDR1 is LGHNA and CDR2 YSLEER. The CDR3 consists of 13 residues. The V gene lost 0 bases and the J gene lost 8 bases, with 7 bases spanning the gap. Here the CDR3 reads CASSQEGGEKLFF. The CDR3 DNA follows: TGCGCCAGCAGCCAAGAGGGGGGCGAAAAACTGTTTTTT.

As DNA, the CDR3 is TGTGCCAGCAGTTTAATGTTCAATCAGCCCCAGCATTTT. This gives the protein CASSLMFNQPQHF. The rearrangement links TRBV28 to TRBJ1-5; no firm D call. CDR3 size: 13 residues. Germline V lookup: CDR1 MDHEN, CDR2 SYDVKM. V was cut by 2 bases and J by 3 bases, with 5 bases left in between.

The CDR3 region is CASSSGISETQYF. The CDR3 DNA reads TGTGCCAGCAGCTCCGGGATCTCGGAGACCCAGTACTTC. The rearrangement links TRBV7-6 to TRBJ2-5, with a tentative D call TRBD2 (5 bases). Germline V gene sequence: CDR1 SGHVS, CDR2 FNYEAQ. The V and J ends lost 4 bases and 5 bases respectively, with 11 bases between them. The length of the CDR3 is 13 residues.

The rearrangement uses TRBV15 and TRBJ1-4; the D gene is possibly TRBD1 (6 bases). Germline lookup yields CDR1 LNHNV and CDR2 YYDKDF (reference sequence). Trimming cost V 2 bases and J 3 bases, with 10 bases left between them. CDR3 length equals 15 residues. CDR3 coding DNA: TGTGCCACCAGCAGAAGGGAGGGGGCTAATGAAAAACTGTTTTTT. Its protein is CATSRREGANEKLFF.

The rearrangement uses TRBV2 and TRBJ1-2, with D possibly TRBD1 on 5 matching bases. Trimming stripped 3 bases from V and 8 bases from J, with 10 bases between. The germline CDR1 and CDR2 sequences are SNHLY and FYNNEI. The CDR3 extends over 12 amino acids. Here the CDR3 DNA reads TGTGCCAGCAGTGACGGGGGTAGGGGCTACACCTTC. This encodes CASSDGGRGYTF.

The chain carries TRBV6-1 and TRBJ1-5; 8 bases are a match to TRBD1. J gave up 2 bases and V 3 bases, and 6 bases lay outside the gene matches. Germline values: CDR1 MNHNS, CDR2 SASEGT. CDR3 length: 16 residues. The chain's CDR3 is CASSDGRGLGNQPQHF. In nucleotides, the CDR3 is TGTGCCAGCAGTGACGGCAGGGGGCTCGGCAATCAGCCCCAGCATTTT.

The chain carries TRBV19 and TRBJ1-3; 7 bases are a match to TRBD1. There are 14 residues in the CDR3. With 7 bases clipped from V and 3 bases from J, the junction kept 6 bases outside the gene matches. CDR1 and CDR2 (germline): LNHDA, SQIVND (reference sequence). The CDR3 DNA is TGTGCCAGTACCCGACAGGGATATGGAAACACCATATATTTT. Protein sequence: CASTRQGYGNTIYF.